These T cell receptor beta chains were read from a single sample in a study of blood T cell repertoires in COVID-19. The data were produced by immunoSEQ multiplex PCR, yet TCRdb's version contains in-frame clones alone and is incomplete. The sample comprises some 390,000 clones, about 87% of which are singletons, and about 2.1% rests with the top ten. The sequencing input was peripheral blood. These receptors came from a woman aged 55-70 years with COVID-19, enrolled during active disease. Each CDR3 is given with its conserved first and last residue. The order of the fields is V gene, clone size, J gene, D gene, CDR3 protein, CDR3 DNA. A D gene is named only where the DNA matches it firmly. The size of a clone is reported for some rows only, either as once, few or many, or as a class for expanded clones.

v_call: TRBV7-3
clone_size: .
j_call: TRBJ1-6
d_call: TRBD1
cdr3_aa: CASSQHPHAGGNSPLHF
cdr3_nt: TGTGCCAGCAGCCAACACCCCCATGCAGGGGGCAATTCACCCCTCCACTTT

v_call: TRBV3-1/TRBV3-2
clone_size: .
j_call: TRBJ2-7
d_call: TRBD1
cdr3_aa: CASSQDLFRDSSYEQYF
cdr3_nt: TGTGCCAGCAGCCAAGATTTATTCCGGGACAGCTCCTACGAGCAGTACTTC

v_call: TRBV27
clone_size: .
j_call: TRBJ2-1
d_call: .
cdr3_aa: CASSLSSANEQFF
cdr3_nt: TGTGCCAGCAGTTTATCGTCCGCGAATGAGCAGTTCTTC

v_call: TRBV19
clone_size: .
j_call: TRBJ2-3
d_call: .
cdr3_aa: CASSILHPTPTDTQYF
cdr3_nt: TGTGCCAGTAGTATACTCCACCCTACCCCCACAGATACGCAGTATTTT

v_call: TRBV19
clone_size: .
j_call: TRBJ1-6
d_call: TRBD1
cdr3_aa: CASRQGSYSPLHF
cdr3_nt: TGTGCCAGCAGACAGGGGTCTTACTCACCCCTCCACTTT

v_call: TRBV5-1
clone_size: .
j_call: TRBJ2-5
d_call: .
cdr3_aa: CASSLDSQETQYF
cdr3_nt: TGCGCCAGCAGCTTGGACAGTCAAGAGACCCAGTACTTC

v_call: TRBV15
clone_size: .
j_call: TRBJ2-5
d_call: TRBD2
cdr3_aa: CATLAGGGQETQYF
cdr3_nt: TGTGCCACCCTAGCGGGGGGAGGACAAGAGACCCAGTACTTC

v_call: TRBV27
clone_size: .
j_call: TRBJ1-2
d_call: TRBD1
cdr3_aa: CASSPSWTGRNYGYTF
cdr3_nt: TGTGCCAGCAGTCCGAGTTGGACAGGGAGAAACTATGGCTACACCTTC

v_call: TRBV19
clone_size: .
j_call: TRBJ1-2
d_call: .
cdr3_aa: CASSFTSHYGYTF
cdr3_nt: TGTGCCAGTAGTTTCACATCACACTATGGCTACACCTTC

v_call: TRBV6-5
clone_size: .
j_call: TRBJ2-7
d_call: .
cdr3_aa: CASTGGAGVREQYF
cdr3_nt: TGTGCCAGCACTGGGGGGGCAGGGGTGAGGGAGCAGTACTTC

v_call: TRBV7-2
clone_size: .
j_call: TRBJ1-5
d_call: .
cdr3_aa: CASSPRSAGQPQHF
cdr3_nt: TGTGCCAGCAGCCCCCGGTCAGCCGGGCAGCCCCAGCATTTT

v_call: TRBV11-3
clone_size: .
j_call: TRBJ2-1
d_call: TRBD1
cdr3_aa: CASSLDRDYNEQFF
cdr3_nt: TGTGCCAGCAGCCTGGACAGGGATTACAATGAGCAGTTCTTC

v_call: TRBV18
clone_size: .
j_call: TRBJ1-4
d_call: TRBD1
cdr3_aa: CASSPPNRGTTTNEKLFF
cdr3_nt: TGTGCCAGCTCTCCTCCTAACAGGGGGACCACAACTAATGAAAAACTGTTTTTT

v_call: TRBV5-6
clone_size: .
j_call: TRBJ1-1
d_call: TRBD1
cdr3_aa: CASSLVGQAASEAFF
cdr3_nt: TGTGCCAGCAGCTTGGTTGGACAGGCTGCGTCTGAAGCTTTCTTT

v_call: TRBV5-4
clone_size: .
j_call: TRBJ1-2
d_call: .
cdr3_aa: CASSLTDTYGYTF
cdr3_nt: TGTGCCAGCAGCTTGACAGATACCTATGGCTACACCTTC

v_call: TRBV7-2
clone_size: .
j_call: TRBJ1-2
d_call: TRBD1
cdr3_aa: CASSLEGQRTVYGYTF
cdr3_nt: TGTGCCAGCAGCTTAGAGGGACAGAGGACCGTCTATGGCTACACCTTC

v_call: TRBV19
clone_size: once
j_call: TRBJ1-4
d_call: .
cdr3_aa: CASRETHRNPTNEKLFF
cdr3_nt: TGTGCCAGTAGGGAAACCCACAGGAATCCAACTAATGAAAAACTGTTTTTT

v_call: TRBV6-1
clone_size: .
j_call: TRBJ1-4
d_call: .
cdr3_aa: CASSDEVELFF
cdr3_nt: TGTGCCAGCAGTGATGAGGTAGAACTGTTTTTT

v_call: TRBV6-4
clone_size: .
j_call: TRBJ1-1
d_call: .
cdr3_aa: CASSDTNGWAQGTDTEAFF
cdr3_nt: TGTGCCAGCAGTGACACAAATGGCTGGGCGCAGGGAACGGACACTGAAGCTTTCTTT

v_call: TRBV3-1/TRBV3-2
clone_size: .
j_call: TRBJ2-3
d_call: TRBD2
cdr3_aa: CASSQAPLAGGLDTQYF
cdr3_nt: TGTGCCAGCAGCCAAGCCCCCCTAGCGGGGGGTTTAGATACGCAGTATTTT

v_call: TRBV4-1
clone_size: few
j_call: TRBJ1-1
d_call: .
cdr3_aa: CASSQDGAGRENTEAFF
cdr3_nt: TGCGCCAGCAGCCAAGATGGTGCGGGACGGGAAAACACTGAAGCTTTCTTT

v_call: TRBV19
clone_size: .
j_call: TRBJ1-1
d_call: .
cdr3_aa: CASITTPGGGEAFF
cdr3_nt: TGTGCCAGTATCACCACCCCGGGGGGCGGTGAAGCTTTCTTT

v_call: TRBV9
clone_size: .
j_call: TRBJ1-1
d_call: .
cdr3_aa: CASSVDSGDGAFF
cdr3_nt: TGTGCCAGCAGCGTAGACTCGGGGGACGGAGCTTTCTTT

v_call: TRBV28
clone_size: .
j_call: TRBJ1-3
d_call: TRBD1
cdr3_aa: CASSSGQGVSAGNTIYF
cdr3_nt: TGTGCCAGCAGTTCAGGACAGGGGGTTTCGGCTGGAAACACCATATATTTT

v_call: TRBV6-5
clone_size: many
j_call: TRBJ2-3
d_call: TRBD2
cdr3_aa: CASSLTSGAADTQYF
cdr3_nt: TGTGCCAGCAGTCTGACTAGCGGGGCAGCTGATACGCAGTATTTT

v_call: TRBV9
clone_size: few
j_call: TRBJ1-2
d_call: .
cdr3_aa: CASSVVLQTGPNTF
cdr3_nt: TGTGCCAGCAGCGTAGTCCTACAAACAGGGCCAAACACCTTC

v_call: TRBV15
clone_size: .
j_call: TRBJ2-1
d_call: .
cdr3_aa: CATSRDRGSYNEQFF
cdr3_nt: TGTGCCACCAGCAGAGACAGGGGCTCCTACAATGAGCAGTTCTTC

v_call: TRBV7-9
clone_size: .
j_call: TRBJ1-4
d_call: TRBD1
cdr3_aa: CASSTRDSNEKLFF
cdr3_nt: TGTGCCAGCAGCACCCGGGACAGTAATGAAAAACTGTTTTTT

v_call: TRBV23-1
clone_size: .
j_call: TRBJ1-1
d_call: .
cdr3_aa: CASSRYDTEAFF
cdr3_nt: TGCGCCAGCAGTCGCTACGACACTGAAGCTTTCTTT

v_call: TRBV11-1
clone_size: .
j_call: TRBJ1-1
d_call: .
cdr3_aa: CASQQGINTEAFF
cdr3_nt: TGTGCCAGCCAGCAGGGAATTAACACTGAAGCTTTCTTT

v_call: TRBV11-3
clone_size: .
j_call: TRBJ2-1
d_call: TRBD2
cdr3_aa: CASSRGLAGGNNEQFF
cdr3_nt: TGTGCCAGCAGCCGGGGACTAGCGGGGGGAAACAATGAGCAGTTCTTC

v_call: TRBV6-1
clone_size: once
j_call: TRBJ2-2
d_call: .
cdr3_aa: CASTTGGAGELFF
cdr3_nt: TGTGCCAGCACCACAGGGGGGGCCGGGGAGCTGTTTTTT

v_call: TRBV28
clone_size: .
j_call: TRBJ1-5
d_call: .
cdr3_aa: CASNQDTGKYSNQPQHF
cdr3_nt: TGTGCCAGCAACCAAGATACAGGGAAATATAGCAATCAGCCCCAGCATTTT

v_call: TRBV6-5
clone_size: .
j_call: TRBJ2-2
d_call: TRBD2
cdr3_aa: CASNSGGAGPGELFF
cdr3_nt: TGTGCCAGCAACTCGGGGGGGGCCGGGCCCGGGGAGCTGTTTTTT

v_call: TRBV5-1
clone_size: .
j_call: TRBJ2-3
d_call: TRBD1
cdr3_aa: CASRTGQSTDTQYF
cdr3_nt: TGCGCCAGCAGGACGGGACAGAGCACAGATACGCAGTATTTT

v_call: TRBV5-1
clone_size: .
j_call: TRBJ1-1
d_call: TRBD1
cdr3_aa: CASSLQGRGMNTEAFF
cdr3_nt: TGCGCCAGCAGCTTGCAAGGCAGGGGGATGAACACTGAAGCTTTCTTT

v_call: TRBV10-1
clone_size: .
j_call: TRBJ2-1
d_call: .
cdr3_aa: CASSESRRYNEQFF
cdr3_nt: TGCGCCAGCAGTGAGTCTCGGAGATACAATGAGCAGTTCTTC

v_call: TRBV19
clone_size: .
j_call: TRBJ1-4
d_call: .
cdr3_aa: CASRRRVNEKLFF
cdr3_nt: TGTGCCAGTCGGAGGAGAGTTAATGAAAAACTGTTTTTT

v_call: TRBV3-1/TRBV3-2
clone_size: .
j_call: TRBJ1-1
d_call: .
cdr3_aa: CASSQVDTEAFF
cdr3_nt: TGTGCCAGCAGCCAAGTAGACACTGAAGCTTTCTTT

v_call: TRBV6-2/TRBV6-3
clone_size: .
j_call: TRBJ1-5
d_call: .
cdr3_aa: CASSAPGQGSGLQPQHF
cdr3_nt: TGTGCCAGCAGTGCTCCGGGACAAGGTTCGGGCCTTCAGCCCCAGCATTTT

v_call: TRBV7-6
clone_size: .
j_call: TRBJ1-6
d_call: .
cdr3_aa: CASSLYGGFSYNSPLHF
cdr3_nt: TGTGCCAGCAGCCTTTACGGGGGATTTTCCTATAATTCACCCCTCCACTTT

v_call: TRBV7-8
clone_size: .
j_call: TRBJ2-1
d_call: .
cdr3_aa: CASSLGSGSYNEQFF
cdr3_nt: TGTGCCAGCAGCTTAGGGAGTGGCTCCTACAATGAGCAGTTCTTC

v_call: TRBV7-3
clone_size: .
j_call: TRBJ1-5
d_call: TRBD1
cdr3_aa: CASSADRASQPQHF
cdr3_nt: TGTGCCAGCAGCGCGGACAGGGCAAGTCAGCCCCAGCATTTT

v_call: TRBV7-2
clone_size: .
j_call: TRBJ1-3
d_call: .
cdr3_aa: CASSLAGANSGNTIYF
cdr3_nt: TGTGCCAGCAGCTTAGCGGGAGCTAACTCTGGAAACACCATATATTTT

v_call: TRBV4-2
clone_size: once
j_call: TRBJ2-1
d_call: TRBD2
cdr3_aa: CASSHVGGTDNEQFF
cdr3_nt: TGTGCCAGCAGTCACGTGGGGGGGACGGACAATGAGCAGTTCTTC